This passage covers 17 T cell receptor beta chains from one sample sequenced in a study of cytomegalovirus exposure and HLA in healthy donors. The method was immunoSEQ multiplex PCR; TCRdb's version includes in-frame clones alone and lacks a portion of them. Found here are about 160,000 clones, approximately 88% of them singletons; the top ten hold about a tenth. Sequencing was carried out using PBMCs. The receptors were gathered from a man aged 25-45 years in good health and CMV-seropositive.

The CDR3 sequence is CASSPGQGAYEQYF. Written as DNA, the CDR3 is TGTGCCAGCAGCCCGGGACAGGGGGCCTACGAGCAGTACTTC. The V and J genes are TRBV5-6 and TRBJ2-7; TRBD1 matches 11 bases. J lost 2 bases, V lost 4 bases, and 2 bases had no gene match. This CDR3 has 14 amino acids. In germline, CDR1 is SGHDT, CDR2 YYEEEE.

The chain has TRBV28 and TRBJ2-1; TRBD2 is a possible D gene (7 bases). Germline lookup yields CDR1 MDHEN and CDR2 SYDVKM. CDR3 length equals 14 residues. V was shortened by 1 base and J by 7 bases, with 11 bases between the two germline ends. DNA of the CDR3: TGTGCCAGCAGTTTATCGGAGGGGGGGAATGAGCAGTTCTTC. This encodes CASSLSEGGNEQFF.

This chain connects TRBV7-2 to TRBJ2-5; the match to TRBD1 covers 8 bases. The germline CDR1 and CDR2 sequences are SGHTA and FQGNSA. The ends lost 5 bases at V and 4 bases at J; junction bases unmatched: 3. The CDR3 is 13 residues long. The CDR3 region has the DNA TGTGCCAGCAGCCGTACAGGGGGAGAGACCCAGTACTTC. Its translation: CASSRTGGETQYF.

The chain links TRBV7-8 to TRBJ2-7; TRBD2 aligns across 10 bases. Per the germline V gene, CDR1 is SGHVS and CDR2 is FQNEAQ. Trimming cost V 3 bases and J 0 bases; bases outside gene matches: 8. The CDR3 spans 17 residues. The DNA for the CDR3 is TGTGCCAGCAGCTTGTCCGGGACTAGCGCCCGCTCCTACGAGCAGTACTTC. It yields the protein CASSLSGTSARSYEQYF.

V and J are TRBV4-3 and TRBJ2-3; D ambiguous. Trimming shortened V by 0 bases and J by 1 base, and 14 bases separated the two germline ends. Germline CDR1 and CDR2: LGHNA and YSLEER. The CDR3 length is 17 residues. CDR3 sequence reads: CASSQDLRRWGTDTQYF. CDR3 in DNA: TGCGCCAGCAGCCAAGATCTGCGGAGATGGGGCACAGATACGCAGTATTTT.

This clone has a count of ten or more. The chain has TRBV4-2 and TRBJ2-7; 8 nucleotides line up with TRBD2. The V segment lost 5 bases and the J segment 3 bases; nucleotides outside the gene matches: 6. CDR1 is LGHNA and CDR2 is YNFKEQ in the germline V gene. This CDR3 is 14 amino acids long. The CDR3 here is CASSGLAGYYEQYF. Here the CDR3 DNA reads TGTGCCAGCAGCGGGCTAGCGGGTTACTACGAGCAGTACTTC.

The rearrangement links TRBV6-5 to TRBJ2-1; 7 bases match TRBD1. This CDR3 is built from 12 residues. J gave up 8 bases and V 7 bases, and 5 bases lay outside the gene matches. Germline V lookup: CDR1 MNHEY, CDR2 SVGAGI. The CDR3 loop reads CASTTGKDEQFF. The CDR3 bases are TGTGCCAGCACGACAGGGAAAGATGAGCAGTTCTTC.

This clone was counted only a few times. The V and J genes are TRBV10-3 and TRBJ1-5, with 10 bases fitting TRBD1. Germline V gene lookup returns CDR1 ENHRY and CDR2 SYGVKD. The CDR3 has 14 residues. V trimming: 2 bases; J trimming: 7 bases; junction bases outside the gene matches: 2. The CDR3 DNA is TGTGCCATCAGTGAGGGGGACAGGGGCCAGCCCCAGCATTTT. It codes for CAISEGDRGQPQHF.

The CDR3 is CASSPTGISGNTIYF. CDR3 DNA sequence: TGTGCCAGCTCACCGACCGGGATCTCTGGAAACACCATATATTTT. V is TRBV18 and J is TRBJ1-3, with unresolved D. Trimming stripped 3 bases from V and 0 bases from J, with 9 bases between. There are 15 residues in the CDR3. Germline-derived CDR1 and CDR2 are KGHSH and LQKENI.

The chain is built from TRBV18 and TRBJ1-1, with D possibly matching TRBD1 (5 bases). Germline CDR1 KGHSH, CDR2 LQKENI. V was clipped by 2 bases and J by 6 bases, with 13 bases between them. The CDR3 is 14 residues long. CDR3 nucleotides: TGTGCCAGCTCACCAATGGGGGAGGGCCCTGAAGCTTTCTTT. Protein sequence: CASSPMGEGPEAFF. Combining the CDR3 with reference TRBV18 and TRBJ1-1 gives the whole variable domain NAGVMQNPRHLVRRRGQEARLRCSPMKGHSHVYWYRQLPEEGLKFMVYLQKENIIDESGMPKERFSAEFPKEGPSILRIQQVVRGDSAAYFCASSPMGEGPEAFFGQGTRLTVV.

The chain links TRBV29-1 to TRBJ2-3; D not resolved. Trimming took off 4 bases at V and 0 bases at J, with 8 bases between the two ends. Looked up from germline, CDR1 is SQVTM and CDR2 is ANQGSEA. The CDR3 has 13 amino acids. As DNA, the CDR3 is TGCAGCGTTGTACCACAGAGCACAGATACGCAGTATTTT. Translating gives CSVVPQSTDTQYF.

This clone occurred once. This chain joins TRBV10-2 and TRBJ2-1; possible D gene TRBD2, 5 bases. Germline V CDR1 and CDR2: WSHSY, SAAADI. Between the trimmed V and J ends, which lost 0 bases and 0 bases, there was a span of 15 bases. CDR3 length: 18 residues. CDR3 amino acids: CASSESRGLGSSYNEQFF. The CDR3 DNA reads as TGCGCCAGCAGTGAGTCGAGAGGGCTAGGGAGCTCCTACAATGAGCAGTTCTTC.

The chain employs TRBV7-2 and TRBJ2-7; D is unclear. The CDR3 consists of 11 residues. From germline, CDR1 is SGHTA and CDR2 FQGNSA. The V end was cut by 5 bases, the J end by 4 bases, with 6 bases between. The CDR3 here is CASSPQYEQYF. CDR3 DNA sequence: TGTGCCAGCAGCCCACAGTACGAGCAGTACTTC.

The chain links TRBV5-1 to TRBJ2-2, with 8 nucleotides matching TRBD1. The CDR3 consists of 15 residues. The germline CDR1 and CDR2 sequences are SGHRS and YFSETQ. J gave up 7 bases and V 1 base, and 6 bases lay outside the gene matches. The CDR3 bases are TGCGCCAGCAGCTTGAGGACAGGGTCGGGCGGGGAGCTGTTTTTT. This gives the protein CASSLRTGSGGELFF.

The V call is TRBV7-2, the J call TRBJ1-3, with unresolved D. The CDR3 sequence is 15 residues long. CDR1 is SGHTA, CDR2 FQGNSA, per germline. V lost 5 bases and J lost 4, with 15 bases in between. CDR3 in amino acids: CASSPGPGEGNTIYF. The CDR3 DNA reads TGTGCCAGCAGCCCCGGCCCCGGGGAGGGAAACACCATATATTTT.

V gene TRBV29-1 combines with J gene TRBJ1-2; tentative D call: TRBD1 (5 bases). The CDR3 runs 14 residues. V was shortened by 5 bases and J by 0 bases, with 13 bases between the two germline ends. In germline, CDR1 is SQVTM, CDR2 ANQGSEA. CDR3 amino acids: CSVLQGGPNYGYTF. The CDR3 DNA reads TGCAGCGTTCTTCAGGGAGGGCCTAACTATGGCTACACCTTC.

This clone appeared a single time. The chain combines TRBV4-3 with TRBJ1-1; 7 nucleotides align to TRBD1. CDR3 length: 16 residues. Looked up from germline, CDR1 is LGHNA and CDR2 is YSLEER. Trimming removed 1 base from V and 5 bases from J; junction bases left unmatched: 10. The chain's CDR3 is CASSQGDHSGGTEAFF. In DNA form, the CDR3 reads TGCGCCAGCAGCCAAGGCGACCACTCAGGGGGTACTGAAGCTTTCTTT.